Shown below are 29 T cell receptor beta chains from a single sample sequenced in a study of identical twins (dated by TCRdb to 2016 to 2018). Libraries came from 5' RACE. The sample was run on an Illumina HiSeq 2000. Using fastp at Q25 and MiXCR, TCRdb reprocessed the public reads and kept productive beta chains. Each record represents a unique CDR3 protein, reported with the most common genes and DNA among its rows. The sample contains around 550,000 distinct CDR3 sequences, over 12% of them found a single time. The ten largest clonotypes hold 0.44% of the sample. This same sample was also part of a study on yellow fever vaccine responses in identical twins.

The source material was CD4+ T cells sorted from blood. These receptors all stem from a woman aged 18-29 years in good health.

This clonotype was observed a handful of times. This chain links TRBV5-1 with TRBJ2-1; perhaps TRBD1 as D (6 bases). Deletions cut 5 bases from V and 6 bases from J, with 18 bases between. The CDR3 length is 15 residues. The germline CDR1 and CDR2 sequences are SGHRS and YFSETQ. The CDR3 is CASRGTTGLVNEQFF. The CDR3 nucleotides are TGCGCCAGCAGGGGTACAACAGGGTTGGTCAATGAGCAGTTCTTC.

This clonotype was picked up a small number of times. V gene TRBV3-1 combines with J gene TRBJ2-1; D gene unclear. The CDR3 contains 13 residues. The V gene's germline CDR1 is LGHDT and CDR2 YNNKEL (reference sequence). The ends were cut back, 4 bases at V and 7 bases at J, with 11 bases in the middle. The CDR3 bases are TGTGCCAGCAGCCGGACGGGTGGGAATGAGCAGTTCTTC. It yields the protein CASSRTGGNEQFF.

This clonotype was seen many times. The V and J genes are TRBV10-3 and TRBJ2-7; D is perhaps TRBD2 (6 bases). The germline V gene has CDR1 ENHRY and CDR2 SYGVKD. V was shortened by 2 bases and J by 6 bases, with 11 bases between the two germline ends. This CDR3 has 13 amino acids. Here the CDR3 reads CAISEGRLSEQYF. The CDR3 region has the DNA TGTGCCATCAGTGAGGGGAGGCTTTCCGAGCAGTACTTC.

V usage is TRBV6-5 and J usage is TRBJ2-1; D is uncertain. Trimming removed 0 bases from V and 5 bases from J, with 5 bases in between. In germline, CDR1 is MNHEY, CDR2 SVGAGI. The CDR3 length is 13 residues. In DNA form, the CDR3 reads TGTGCCAGCAGTTACTCGGCTAACAATGAGCAGTTCTTC. Translating gives CASSYSANNEQFF.

In this sample, this clonotype turned up a few times. This chain links TRBV20-1 with TRBJ2-7; 10 nucleotides agree with TRBD1. In germline, CDR1 is DFQATT, CDR2 SNEGSKA (reference sequence). This CDR3 has 14 amino acids. With V trimmed by 3 bases and J by 2 bases, 4 bases remained unmatched. CDR3 bases: TGCAGTGCTAGGGGACAGGGGTCCGCCTACGAGCAGTACGTC. Residues: CSARGQGSAYEQYV.

The table lists this clonotype with a few counts. Relative to the germline gene, one junction end is altered; a read error may explain this. This rearrangement joins TRBV20-1 to TRBJ2-5; 8 bases are a match to TRBD2. The CDR3 is made up of 15 amino acids. Per the germline V gene, CDR1 is DFQATT and CDR2 is SNEGSKA (reference sequence). CDR3 nucleotide sequence: TGCAGCGCTACTCCTCAGCGGGGGTTCCAAGAGACCCAGTACTTC. Amino acid sequence: CSATPQRGFQETQYF.

For the CDR3, the DNA is TGTGCCAGCAGGATAGGACTTCGCACAGATACGCAGTATTTT. Translated, it gives CASRIGLRTDTQYF. The gene calls are TRBV28 and TRBJ2-3, with D possibly matching TRBD2 (5 bases). The length of the CDR3 is 14 residues. Trimming cost V 6 bases and J 1 base, with 11 bases left between them. CDR1 and CDR2 from the germline V gene are MDHEN and SYDVKM.

The chain uses TRBV5-1 and TRBJ2-2, with 13 bases fitting TRBD2. The CDR3 has 20 amino acids. Germline V gene sequence: CDR1 SGHRS, CDR2 YFSETQ. J lost 5 bases, V lost 4 bases, and 17 bases had no gene match. This CDR3 reads CASSTGTEGLAGVLTGELFF. The CDR3 DNA reads TGCGCCAGCAGCACCGGGACCGAAGGACTAGCGGGAGTCCTAACCGGGGAGCTGTTTTTT. Looking up the rest from reference TRBV5-1 and TRBJ2-2 gives the full variable domain: KAGVTQTPRYLIKTRGQQVTLSCSPISGHRSVSWYQQTPGQGLQFLFEYFSETQRNKGNFPGRFSGRQFSNSRSEMNVSTLELGDSALYLCASSTGTEGLAGVLTGELFFGEGSRLTVL.

There are a few counts of this clonotype. The J gene is TRBJ2-2, the V gene TRBV9; possibly TRBD2 for D (5 bases). The CDR3 is 15 residues long. V lost 2 bases and J 5 bases, leaving 13 bases between the germline ends. Per germline, CDR1 SGDLS and CDR2 YYNGEE. This CDR3 is CASSVAGLKTGELFF. The CDR3 nucleotides are TGTGCCAGCAGCGTGGCCGGACTCAAGACCGGGGAGCTGTTTTTT. Complete variable domain (other parts from reference TRBV9 and TRBJ2-2): DSGVTQTPKHLITATGQRVTLRCSPRSGDLSVYWYQQSLDQGLQFLIQYYNGEERAKGNILERFSAQQFPDLHSELNLSSLELGDSALYFCASSVAGLKTGELFFGEGSRLTVL.

The V and J genes are TRBV15 and TRBJ2-3; possible D gene TRBD1, 7 bases. Germline CDR1 LNHNV, CDR2 YYDKDF (reference sequence). The CDR3 consists of 17 residues. With 9 bases removed from V and 0 bases from J, the gap between germline ends came to 22 bases. As DNA, the CDR3 is TGTGCCACACCTTGGAGGGGGCGATACCCTAGCACAGATACGCAGTATTTT. Translation: CATPWRGRYPSTDTQYF.

The chain employs TRBV28 and TRBJ1-4, with 9 nucleotides matching TRBD1. The V and J ends lost 2 bases and 10 bases, in that order; junction bases with no gene match: 11. The germline V gene has CDR1 MDHEN and CDR2 SYDVKM. The CDR3 contains 16 residues. The CDR3 loop reads CASSLTRTGGVGKLFF. In nucleotides, the CDR3 is TGTGCCAGCAGTTTAACCCGAACAGGGGGCGTAGGAAAACTGTTTTTT. Using reference TRBV28 and TRBJ1-4 for the parts outside the CDR3, the full variable domain is DVKVTQSSRYLVKRTGEKVFLECVQDMDHENMFWYRQDPGLGLRLIYFSYDVKMKEKGDIPEGYSVSREKKERFSLILESASTNQTSMYLCASSLTRTGGVGKLFFGSGTQLSVL.

This chain connects TRBV29-1 to TRBJ2-1, with 9 nucleotides matching TRBD2. Trimming at V came to 5 bases and at J to 7 bases, leaving 3 bases not matched to a gene. The CDR3 spans 12 residues. The germline V gene encodes CDR1 SQVTM and CDR2 ANQGSEA. CDR3 amino acids: CSVTSGPNEQFF. CDR3 nucleotides: TGCAGCGTTACTAGCGGGCCGAATGAGCAGTTCTTC.

This clonotype was counted between two and nine times. V and J are TRBV5-5 and TRBJ1-1; D is perhaps TRBD1 (5 bases). Deletions cut 1 base from V and 7 bases from J, with 23 bases between. The CDR3 length is 17 residues. Germline assignment: CDR1 SGHKS and CDR2 YYEKEE (reference sequence). The CDR3 region is CASSLTGIRQPPGEAFF. CDR3 sequence (DNA): TGTGCCAGCAGCTTGACCGGGATAAGACAGCCCCCTGGTGAAGCTTTCTTT.

The chain links TRBV5-1 to TRBJ2-5; TRBD1 might be the D (6 bases). The V gene's germline CDR1 is SGHRS and CDR2 YFSETQ. The CDR3 runs 15 residues. V was cut by 3 bases and J by 3 bases, with 15 bases left in between. CDR3 DNA sequence: TGCGCCAGCAGCTACCGTCCCCACAGGGAAGAGACCCAGTACTTC. Its translation: CASSYRPHREETQYF.

The sample holds many counts of this clonotype. CDR3 region: CASSQETGWNSPLHF. The CDR3 nucleotides read TGCGCCAGCAGCCAAGAAACAGGGTGGAATTCACCCCTCCACTTT. This rearrangement joins TRBV4-1 to TRBJ1-6; perhaps TRBD1 as D (6 bases). With 0 bases removed from V and 7 bases from J, the gap between germline ends came to 10 bases. The CDR3 length is 15 residues. Looked up from germline, CDR1 is MGHRA and CDR2 is YSYEKL.

V is TRBV5-1 and J is TRBJ2-7; 9 nucleotides agree with TRBD1. The CDR3 has 14 residues. Germline V gives CDR1 SGHRS, CDR2 YFSETQ. The ends lost 6 bases at V and 2 bases at J; junction bases unmatched: 6. The CDR3 sequence: CASNSGTGTYEQYF. CDR3 sequence (DNA): TGCGCCAGCAACTCCGGGACAGGGACCTACGAGCAGTACTTC.

This clonotype was seen only a few times. V and J are TRBV7-2 and TRBJ2-5, with D tentatively TRBD2 (5 bases). Per germline, CDR1 SGHTA and CDR2 FQGNSA. The CDR3 loop spans 15 amino acids. V dropped 1 base and J dropped 5 bases, with 14 bases sitting between them. In nucleotides, the CDR3 is TGTGCCAGCAGCTTAGTGTTCGGAGGTGGGGAGACCCAGTACTTC. Its translation is CASSLVFGGGETQYF.

V is TRBV3-1 and J is TRBJ2-4; D is ambiguous. CDR3 length: 15 amino acids. Germline values: CDR1 LGHDT, CDR2 YNNKEL (reference sequence). V was clipped by 1 base and J by 0 bases, with 7 bases between them. The DNA of the CDR3 is TGTGCCAGCAGCCAAGGGGAACTAGCCAAAAACATTCAGTACTTC. It translates to CASSQGELAKNIQYF.

This chain joins TRBV6-5 and TRBJ2-2; 9 positions agree with TRBD1. CDR3 length: 14 residues. With V trimmed by 4 bases and J by 6 bases, 3 bases remained unmatched. Germline values: CDR1 MNHEY, CDR2 SVGAGI. The CDR3 nucleotides are TGTGCCAGCAGTTCGACAGGGGGGTCCGGGGAGCTGTTTTTT. Translation gives CASSSTGGSGELFF.

CDR3 coding DNA: TGCAGTGCTAGGGACAGGGAATATGGCTACACCTTC. This encodes CSARDREYGYTF. This chain links TRBV20-1 with TRBJ1-2; TRBD1 matches at 8 bases. The CDR3 sequence is 12 residues long. J gave up 5 bases and V 3 bases, and 2 bases lay outside the gene matches. Looked up from germline, CDR1 is DFQATT and CDR2 is SNEGSKA (reference sequence).

This clonotype occurred a few times. This chain connects TRBV5-1 to TRBJ2-2; 7 bases map to TRBD2. The CDR3 is 15 residues long. Losses at the gene ends were 2 bases for V and 7 bases for J; bases not matched to a gene: 8. CDR1 SGHRS and CDR2 YFSETQ come from the germline V gene. The DNA for the CDR3 is TGCGCCAGCAGCTTTGGTGCGGGAGTGGTCGGGGAGCTGTTTTTT. The encoded protein is CASSFGAGVVGELFF.

The chain links TRBV20-1 to TRBJ2-5; 11 bases map to TRBD2. Unmatched junction bases numbered 11, after V lost 5 bases and J lost 9 bases. This CDR3 is built from 14 residues. Germline V CDR1 and CDR2: DFQATT, SNEGSKA (reference sequence). The CDR3 is CSASSTSGSSAQYF. CDR3 in DNA: TGCAGTGCTTCCTCCACTAGCGGGAGTTCGGCCCAGTACTTC.

The J gene is TRBJ1-1, the V gene TRBV10-3; D call uncertain. Trimming shortened V by 6 bases and J by 1 base, and 6 bases separated the two germline ends. Germline CDR1 and CDR2: ENHRY and SYGVKD. The CDR3 contains 12 residues. This chain's CDR3 is CAIRRQNTEAFF. The CDR3 DNA is TGTGCCATCAGGAGACAGAACACTGAAGCTTTCTTT.

V and J are TRBV29-1 and TRBJ2-5, with 12 bases identical to TRBD2. Germline CDR1 SQVTM, CDR2 ANQGSEA. V lost 6 bases, J lost 5 bases, and 10 bases stayed unmatched. CDR3 length: 15 residues. The CDR3 reads CSVKGPGLAGETQYF. In DNA form, the CDR3 reads TGCAGCGTAAAGGGCCCGGGACTAGCGGGTGAGACCCAGTACTTC.

This clonotype occurred many times. The chain combines TRBV28 with TRBJ2-2; the match to TRBD1 covers 7 bases. The V gene end was trimmed by 6 bases and the J gene end by 3 bases; junction bases not matched to a gene: 13. Germline V gene lookup returns CDR1 MDHEN and CDR2 SYDVKM. This CDR3 spans 17 amino acids. CDR3 in amino acids: CASSLQGIGSDTGELFF. The CDR3 region has the DNA TGTGCCAGCAGCCTACAGGGGATCGGAAGCGACACCGGGGAGCTGTTTTTT.

This clonotype occurred many times. The chain recombines TRBV28 with TRBJ1-2; TRBD1 matches at 8 bases. Looked up from germline, CDR1 is MDHEN and CDR2 is SYDVKM. CDR3 length: 14 residues. J lost 5 bases, V lost 3 bases, and 5 bases had no gene match. In DNA form, the CDR3 reads TGTGCCAGCAGTTTGGACAGGGCCTTTTATGGCTACACCTTC. Protein product: CASSLDRAFYGYTF.

Notes on this clonotype: Given a much more abundant clone one base away, this may be a read error. This chain links TRBV12-3 or TRBV12-4 with TRBJ2-7, with 16 bases that match TRBD2. V shed 8 bases and J 5 bases; nucleotides not matched to a gene: 15. The CDR3 totals 18 residues. The CDR3 sequence is CASCWGLAGGTRRNEQYF. The CDR3 DNA sequence: TGTGCCAGCTGCTGGGGACTAGCGGGAGGGACCCGGCGAAACGAGCAGTACTTC.

The rearrangement links TRBV7-8 to TRBJ1-1; perhaps TRBD1 as D (5 bases). CDR1 and CDR2 from the germline V gene are SGHVS and FQNEAQ. The V and J ends lost 1 base and 1 base respectively, with 13 bases between them. This CDR3 region has 16 residues. CDR3 sequence (DNA): TGTGCCAGCAGCTTAGTGGGGCCAGGGTCGAACACTGAAGCTTTCTTT. This sequence encodes CASSLVGPGSNTEAFF. Drawing the rest from reference TRBV7-8 and TRBJ1-1, the complete variable domain is GAGVSQSPRYKVAKRGQDVALRCDPISGHVSLFWYQQALGQGPEFLTYFQNEAQLDKSGLPSDRFFAERPEGSVSTLKIQRTQQEDSAVYLCASSLVGPGSNTEAFFGQGTRLTVV.

The DNA of the CDR3 is TGTGCCAGCAGTTTATTAGGGAATAACTATGGCTACACCTTC. It specifies CASSLLGNNYGYTF. This chain joins TRBV28 and TRBJ1-2; D gene unclear. V was pared by 1 base and J by 1 base, with 7 bases between. The CDR3 length is 14 residues. Germline loops: CDR1 MDHEN, CDR2 SYDVKM.